The 27 T cell receptor beta chains below come from one sample, sequenced in a study of CD8+CD57+ T cells in acquired aplastic anemia. Genomic DNA acted as the template from which TCR beta VDJ combination and CDR3 sequence profiling were carried out. TCRdb reprocessed the reads via MiXCR and lists one record per CDR3 protein. The table records under 200,000 distinct CDR3 sequences, around 40% of them present only once. The specimen sequenced was sorted CD4+, CD8+, or CD8+CD57+ T cells (not recorded which) from PBMCs. The receptors here all came from a human donor in good health.

The J gene is TRBJ2-1, the V gene TRBV5-4; no reliable D call. The CDR3 consists of 17 residues. From germline, CDR1 is SGHNT and CDR2 YYREEE (reference sequence). Trimming cost V 2 bases and J 8 bases, with 23 bases left between them. The CDR3 nucleotides are TGTGCCAGCAGCTTTACGGTTGGACCTGACATCCACGATGAGCAGTTCTTC. It translates to CASSFTVGPDIHDEQFF. The full variable domain, in which reference TRBV5-4 and TRBJ2-1 provide the parts outside the CDR3, is ETGVTQSPTHLIKTRGQQVTLRCSSQSGHNTVSWYQQALGQGPQFIFQYYREEENGRGNFPPRFSGLQFPNYSSELNVNALELDDSALYLCASSFTVGPDIHDEQFFGPGTRLTVL.

The chain uses TRBV12-3 or TRBV12-4 and TRBJ1-1; D remains unclear. V gave up 5 bases and J gave up 11 bases, with 24 bases separating them. This CDR3 contains 15 residues. The CDR3 DNA reads as TGTGCCAGCAGTGAACGCCTTCGGGCAGGCCTTCGGGCTTTCTTT. Translation gives CASSERLRAGLRAFF.

This chain joins TRBV15 and TRBJ1-2; no reliable D call. The CDR3 is 17 amino acids. Trimming removed 1 base at V and 8 bases at J, with 23 bases between. Germline values: CDR1 LNHNV, CDR2 YYDKDF (reference sequence). The CDR3 nucleotides read TGTGCCACCAGCAGAGGTGCATCGCCGCCGGGAGGTAGAGGCTACACCTTC. It specifies CATSRGASPPGGRGYTF.

The chain combines TRBV18 with TRBJ1-1; TRBD1 aligns across 8 bases. The germline V gene has CDR1 KGHSH and CDR2 LQKENI. J was trimmed by 3 bases and V by 6 bases; bases with no gene match: 9. The CDR3 runs to 15 residues. DNA for the CDR3: TGTGCCAGCTCGAAACCAGGGGGCGCGGACACTGAAGCTTTCTTT. It encodes CASSKPGGADTEAFF.

Details on this clonotype: One end of the junction fails to match germline, which may point to a read error. This chain uses TRBV28 with TRBJ2-7; either TRBD1 or TRBD2 may fit D (5 bases each). Germline V CDR1 and CDR2: MDHEN, SYDVKM. The CDR3 totals 15 residues. This chain's CDR3 is CASSLLVGTPYGQYF. The CDR3 DNA reads TGTGCCAGCAGTTTATTAGTCGGGACCCCCTACGGGCAGTACTTC.

This chain uses TRBV15 with TRBJ2-7; TRBD2 matches at 7 bases. Germline V gene lookup returns CDR1 LNHNV and CDR2 YYDKDF (reference sequence). The CDR3 sequence is 15 residues long. V gave up 1 base and J gave up 1 base; unmatched junction bases: 4. The CDR3 DNA sequence: TGTGCCACCAGCAGAGTGCGGGAGCATTCCTACGAGCAGTACTTC. Translating it yields CATSRVREHSYEQYF.

This clonotype was detected ten times or more. In DNA, the CDR3 is TGTGCCAGCAGCCTAGCCGGGACAGCTCTGAACACTGAAGCTTTCTTT. It encodes CASSLAGTALNTEAFF. V gene TRBV5-4 combines with J gene TRBJ1-1; 7 bases are shared with TRBD1. The CDR3 totals 16 residues. The junction had 9 bases not matched to a gene; V was cut back by 4 bases and J by 0 bases. The V gene's germline CDR1 is SGHNT and CDR2 YYREEE (reference sequence).

The V gene is TRBV14, the J gene TRBJ2-7; TRBD1 might be the D (6 bases). The CDR3 spans 13 residues. V lost 1 base and J lost 6, with 10 bases in between. CDR1 is SGHDN and CDR2 is FVKESK in the germline V gene. The CDR3 spells CASSQAPTGEQYF. The DNA for the CDR3 is TGTGCCAGCAGCCAAGCACCGACAGGCGAGCAGTACTTC.

The table lists this clonotype with many counts. The chain uses TRBV6-2 or TRBV6-3 and TRBJ2-7, with 14 bases identical to TRBD2. The J segment lost 6 bases and the V segment lost 2 bases, leaving 0 bases of the junction unmatched. CDR3 length equals 14 residues. Germline CDR1 MNHEY, CDR2 SVGEGT. The CDR3 region is CASSYGLAGGEQYF. CDR3 DNA: TGTGCCAGCAGTTACGGACTAGCGGGAGGCGAGCAGTACTTC.

In the case of this clonotype: One junction end does not reproduce the germline sequence, and a read error may be involved. The V and J genes are TRBV7-7 and TRBJ1-1; D remains ambiguous. Germline assignment: CDR1 SSHAT and CDR2 FNYEAQ (reference sequence). The CDR3 contains 13 residues. CDR3: CASSLDLGTEAFF. The DNA of the CDR3 is TGTGCTAGCAGCTTGGACCTGGGCACTGAAGCTTTCTTT.

The chain links TRBV18 to TRBJ2-7; a weak D match, TRBD2 (6 bases). V lost 2 bases and J lost 0, with 14 bases in between. This CDR3 is 16 amino acids long. Germline lookup yields CDR1 KGHSH and CDR2 LQKENI. The CDR3 DNA follows: TGTGCCAGCTCACCATCCAGTGCGGGAAGCTCCTACGAGCAGTACTTC. Translating it yields CASSPSSAGSSYEQYF.

The V gene is TRBV19, the J gene TRBJ2-1, with a tentative D call TRBD2 (5 bases). The V end was cut by 0 bases, the J end by 2 bases, with 11 bases between. The CDR3 contains 16 residues. Germline CDR1 and CDR2: LNHDA and SQIVND (reference sequence). CDR3 in amino acids: CASSIDGLTTYNEQFF. The CDR3 DNA reads TGTGCCAGTAGTATAGACGGACTGACTACCTACAATGAGCAGTTCTTC. Filled out from reference TRBV19 and TRBJ2-1, the complete variable domain reads DGGITQSPKYLFRKEGQNVTLSCEQNLNHDAMYWYRQDPGQGLRLIYYSQIVNDFQKGDIAEGYSVSREKKESFPLTVTSAQKNPTAFYLCASSIDGLTTYNEQFFGPGTRLTVL.

The chain has TRBV5-1 and TRBJ2-1; TRBD1 agrees at 8 bases. There are 14 residues in the CDR3. V was pared by 1 base and J by 6 bases, with 3 bases of the junction left unmatched. The germline gives CDR1 SGHRS, CDR2 YFSETQ. CDR3 residues: CASSLQGAGNEQFF. The DNA of the CDR3 is TGCGCCAGCAGCTTGCAGGGGGCGGGCAATGAGCAGTTCTTC.

This clonotype was observed at least ten times. The rearrangement joins TRBV12-3 or TRBV12-4 to TRBJ2-1; 13 bases fit TRBD2. After removal of 2 bases from V and 7 bases from J, the junction contained 2 bases not matched to a gene. This CDR3 has 15 residues. The CDR3 bases are TGTGCCAGCAGTTTACGACTAGCGGGGGGAAATGAGCAGTTCTTC. Its translation: CASSLRLAGGNEQFF.

The gene calls are TRBV7-9 and TRBJ2-7; 11 bases line up with TRBD2. After removal of 4 bases from V and 3 bases from J, the junction contained 5 bases not matched to a gene. From germline, CDR1 is SEHNR and CDR2 FQNEAQ (reference sequence). CDR3 length equals 15 residues. The CDR3 reads CASSSPGLAVYEQYF. The CDR3 DNA reads TGTGCCAGCAGCTCGCCGGGACTAGCGGTCTACGAGCAGTACTTC.

This clonotype was counted ten times or more. The rearrangement uses TRBV29-1 and TRBJ1-4; D may be TRBD1 (5 bases). This CDR3 region has 14 residues. CDR1 is SQVTM and CDR2 is ANQGSEA in the germline V gene. V gave up 4 bases and J gave up 4 bases, with 13 bases separating them. Here the CDR3 DNA reads TGCAGCGTTGTTCGGGGCGTGGGTAATGAAAAACTGTTTTTT. It specifies CSVVRGVGNEKLFF.

CDR3 protein: CSARETRGSYEQYF. The CDR3 nucleotides read TGCAGTGCTAGAGAAACCAGGGGGTCCTACGAGCAGTACTTC. This sequence joins TRBV20-1 and TRBJ2-7; TRBD1 matches 7 bases. The CDR3 is 14 residues long. Germline lookup yields CDR1 DFQATT and CDR2 SNEGSKA (reference sequence). The V and J ends lost 0 bases and 1 base, in that order; junction bases with no gene match: 3.

This chain joins TRBV7-9 and TRBJ1-6; D is unresolved. Looked up from germline, CDR1 is SEHNR and CDR2 is FQNEAQ (reference sequence). Trimming shortened V by 7 bases and J by 3 bases, and 4 bases separated the two germline ends. The CDR3 totals 12 residues. This CDR3 reads CASKNYNSPLHF. For the CDR3, the DNA is TGTGCCAGCAAGAACTATAATTCACCCCTCCACTTT.

Only a few counts were recorded for this clonotype. This chain links TRBV10-3 with TRBJ2-3; the D gene could be TRBD1 or TRBD2 (5 bases each). Deletions cut 6 bases from V and 1 base from J, with 14 bases between. CDR1 and CDR2 (germline): ENHRY, SYGVKD. The CDR3 length is 15 residues. In DNA form, the CDR3 reads TGTGCCATCAGAGGGGTAGGGGACGGCACAGATACGCAGTATTTT. Amino acids: CAIRGVGDGTDTQYF.

This clonotype was seen at least ten times. The V gene is TRBV11-2, the J gene TRBJ1-5, with unresolved D. The CDR3 has 15 amino acids. Trimming cost V 6 bases and J 2 bases, with 14 bases left between them. Germline V gene data show CDR1 as SGHAT and CDR2 as FQNNGV. The CDR3 coding sequence is TGTGCCAGCAGTCTCGGGTTTGGGGGCAATCAGCCCCAGCATTTT. Translated, it gives CASSLGFGGNQPQHF.

With respect to this clonotype: A read error may explain this, as a much larger clone is one base away. The chain employs TRBV20-1 and TRBJ1-1; D is unresolved. V was shortened by 3 bases and J by 3 bases, with 26 bases between the two germline ends. There are 18 residues in the CDR3. In germline, CDR1 is DFQATT, CDR2 SNEGSKA (reference sequence). The CDR3 region is CSASGPRAGASMDTEAFF. CDR3 sequence (DNA): TGCAGTGCTAGCGGCCCCCGGGCCGGCGCCTCCATGGACACTGAAGCTTTCTTT.

The chain is built from TRBV19 and TRBJ1-2; D uncertain. The V end was cut by 3 bases, the J end by 3 bases, with 11 bases between. The CDR3 has 14 amino acids. Germline-derived CDR1 and CDR2 are LNHDA and SQIVND (reference sequence). The CDR3 reads CASSITGKDYGYTF. The CDR3 coding sequence is TGTGCCAGTAGTATCACGGGGAAGGACTATGGCTACACCTTC.

The rearrangement joins TRBV7-9 to TRBJ2-2; TRBD1 is a possible D gene (6 bases). Germline values: CDR1 SEHNR, CDR2 FQNEAQ (reference sequence). The CDR3 loop spans 13 amino acids. Trimming took off 8 bases at V and 6 bases at J, with 13 bases between the two ends. The CDR3 here is CASGQQGPGELFF. The CDR3, as DNA: TGTGCCAGCGGACAACAGGGTCCCGGGGAGCTGTTTTTT. The whole variable domain, remainder taken from reference TRBV7-9 and TRBJ2-2, is DTGVSQNPRHKITKRGQNVTFRCDPISEHNRLYWYRQTLGQGPEFLTYFQNEAQLEKSRLLSDRFSAERPKGSFSTLEIQRTEQGDSAMYLCASGQQGPGELFFGEGSRLTVL.

The V call is TRBV19, the J call TRBJ1-1, with D perhaps TRBD1 (5 bases). The CDR3 extends over 12 amino acids. The germline V and J ends were trimmed by 3 bases and 6 bases, with 8 bases remaining between them. Per the germline V gene, CDR1 is LNHDA and CDR2 is SQIVND (reference sequence). The CDR3 protein is CASSMGGAEAFF. DNA of the CDR3: TGTGCCAGTAGTATGGGGGGGGCTGAAGCTTTCTTT.

The chain uses TRBV5-1 and TRBJ1-6, with D perhaps TRBD1 (5 bases). Between the trimmed V and J ends, which lost 0 bases and 10 bases, there was a span of 11 bases. Germline V gene sequence: CDR1 SGHRS, CDR2 YFSETQ. The CDR3 runs to 14 residues. The chain's CDR3 is CASSLAGSGSPLHF. Here the CDR3 DNA reads TGCGCCAGCAGCTTGGCAGGGAGTGGGTCACCCCTCCACTTT.

V gene TRBV20-1 combines with J gene TRBJ1-1; D gene ambiguous. This CDR3 comprises 11 residues. Germline values: CDR1 DFQATT, CDR2 SNEGSKA (reference sequence). V lost 4 bases to trimming and J lost 6 bases, with 9 bases between them. CDR3 sequence reads: CSATRWPEAFF. CDR3 in DNA: TGCAGTGCTACCAGGTGGCCTGAAGCTTTCTTT.

Only one count was recorded for this clonotype. Given the absence of the conserved phenylalanine or tryptophan at the CDR3 end, a read error is likely. The chain couples TRBV10-3 to TRBJ2-5, with 11 bases that match TRBD2. This CDR3 has 17 residues. J gave up 4 bases and V 3 bases, and 10 bases lay outside the gene matches. Germline V lookup: CDR1 ENHRY, CDR2 SYGVKD. The CDR3 is CAISDFLAGGGRETQYS. The DNA of the CDR3 is TGTGCCATCAGTGACTTCCTAGCGGGGGGCGGGAGAGAGACCCAGTACTCC.